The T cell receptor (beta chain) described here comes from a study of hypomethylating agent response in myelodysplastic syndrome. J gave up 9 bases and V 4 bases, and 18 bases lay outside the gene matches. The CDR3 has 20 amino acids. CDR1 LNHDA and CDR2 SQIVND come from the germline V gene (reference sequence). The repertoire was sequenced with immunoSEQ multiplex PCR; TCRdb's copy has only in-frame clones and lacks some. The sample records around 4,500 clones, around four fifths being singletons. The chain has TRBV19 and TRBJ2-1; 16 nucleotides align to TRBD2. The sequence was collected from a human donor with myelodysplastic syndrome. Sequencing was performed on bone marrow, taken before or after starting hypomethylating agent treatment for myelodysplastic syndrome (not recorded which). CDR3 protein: CASSTNPGLAGGPGFGEQFF. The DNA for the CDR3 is TGTGCCAGTAGTACAAACCCGGGACTAGCGGGAGGGCCTGGCTTCGGTGAGCAGTTCTTC.